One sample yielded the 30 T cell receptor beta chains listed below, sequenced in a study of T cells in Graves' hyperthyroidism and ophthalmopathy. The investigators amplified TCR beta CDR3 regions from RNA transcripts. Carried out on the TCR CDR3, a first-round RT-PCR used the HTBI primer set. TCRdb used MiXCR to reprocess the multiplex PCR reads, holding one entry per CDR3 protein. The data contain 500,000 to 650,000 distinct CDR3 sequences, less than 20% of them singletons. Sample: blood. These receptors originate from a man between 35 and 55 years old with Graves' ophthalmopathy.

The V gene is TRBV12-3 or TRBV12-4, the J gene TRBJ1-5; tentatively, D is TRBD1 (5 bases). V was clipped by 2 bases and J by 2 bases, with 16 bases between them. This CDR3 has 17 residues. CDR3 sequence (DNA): TGTGCCAGCAGTTTACGGGGATGGGGGGGAGGCAATCAGCCCCAGCATTTT. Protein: CASSLRGWGGGNQPQHF.

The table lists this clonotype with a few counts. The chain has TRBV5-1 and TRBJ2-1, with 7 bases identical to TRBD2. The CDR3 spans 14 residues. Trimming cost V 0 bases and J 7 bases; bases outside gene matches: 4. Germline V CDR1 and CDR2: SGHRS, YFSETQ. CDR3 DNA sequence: TGCGCCAGCAGCTTGGCCGCGGGGGTGAATGAGCAGTTCTTC. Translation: CASSLAAGVNEQFF.

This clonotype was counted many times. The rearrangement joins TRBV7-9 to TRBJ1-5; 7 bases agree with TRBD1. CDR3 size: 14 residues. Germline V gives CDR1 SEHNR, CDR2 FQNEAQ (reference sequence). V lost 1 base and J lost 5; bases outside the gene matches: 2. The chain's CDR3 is CASSLDRGDQPQHF. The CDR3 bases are TGTGCCAGCAGCTTAGACAGGGGAGATCAGCCCCAGCATTTT.

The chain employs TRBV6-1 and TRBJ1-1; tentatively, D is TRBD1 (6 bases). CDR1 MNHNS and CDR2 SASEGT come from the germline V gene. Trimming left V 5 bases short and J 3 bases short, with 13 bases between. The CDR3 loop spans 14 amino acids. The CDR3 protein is CASSPQGSDTEAFF. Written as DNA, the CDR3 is TGTGCCAGCAGTCCCCAGGGGTCCGACACTGAAGCTTTCTTT.

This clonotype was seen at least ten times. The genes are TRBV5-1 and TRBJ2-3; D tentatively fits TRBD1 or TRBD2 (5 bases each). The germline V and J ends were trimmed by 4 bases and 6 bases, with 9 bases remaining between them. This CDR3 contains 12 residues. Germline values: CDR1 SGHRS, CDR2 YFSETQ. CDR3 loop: CASSVEGDTQYF. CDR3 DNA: TGCGCCAGCAGCGTTGAGGGGGATACGCAGTATTTT. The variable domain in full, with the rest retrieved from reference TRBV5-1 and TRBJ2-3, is KAGVTQTPRYLIKTRGQQVTLSCSPISGHRSVSWYQQTPGQGLQFLFEYFSETQRNKGNFPGRFSGRQFSNSRSEMNVSTLELGDSALYLCASSVEGDTQYFGPGTRLTVL.

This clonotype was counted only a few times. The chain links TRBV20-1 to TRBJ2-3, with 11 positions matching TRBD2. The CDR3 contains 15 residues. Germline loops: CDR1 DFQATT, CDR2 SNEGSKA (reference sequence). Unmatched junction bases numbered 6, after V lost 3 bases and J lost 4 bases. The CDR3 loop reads CSASSGRAGADTQYF. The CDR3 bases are TGCAGTGCTAGTAGCGGGAGGGCCGGGGCAGATACGCAGTATTTT.

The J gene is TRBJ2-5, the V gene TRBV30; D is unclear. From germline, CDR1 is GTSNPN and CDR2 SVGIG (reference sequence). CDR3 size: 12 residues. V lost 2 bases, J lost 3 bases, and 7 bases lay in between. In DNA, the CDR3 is TGTGCCTGGAGTTTAAGCAAAGAGACCCAGTACTTC. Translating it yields CAWSLSKETQYF.

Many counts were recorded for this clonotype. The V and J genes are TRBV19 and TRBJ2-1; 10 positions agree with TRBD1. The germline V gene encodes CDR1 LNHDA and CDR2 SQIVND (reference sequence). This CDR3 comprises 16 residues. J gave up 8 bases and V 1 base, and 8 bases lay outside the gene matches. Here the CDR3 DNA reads TGTGCCAGTAGTATAGGGGCGACAGGGGGCGGGGATGAGCAGTTCTTC. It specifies CASSIGATGGGDEQFF.

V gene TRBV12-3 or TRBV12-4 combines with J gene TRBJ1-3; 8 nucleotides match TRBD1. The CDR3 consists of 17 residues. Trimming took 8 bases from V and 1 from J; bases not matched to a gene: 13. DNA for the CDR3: TGTGCCAGCTCCAGGGACAGGCTACATTTTTCTGGAAACACCATATATTTT. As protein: CASSRDRLHFSGNTIYF.

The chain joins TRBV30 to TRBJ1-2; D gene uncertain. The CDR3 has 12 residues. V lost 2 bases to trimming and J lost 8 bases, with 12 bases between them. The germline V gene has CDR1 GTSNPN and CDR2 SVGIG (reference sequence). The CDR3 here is CAWSRDTLGYTF. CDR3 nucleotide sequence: TGTGCCTGGAGTCGGGATACGCTAGGCTACACCTTC.

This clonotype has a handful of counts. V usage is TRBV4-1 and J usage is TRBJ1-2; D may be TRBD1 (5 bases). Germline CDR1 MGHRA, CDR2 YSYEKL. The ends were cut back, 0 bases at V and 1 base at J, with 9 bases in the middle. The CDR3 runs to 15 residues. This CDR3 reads CASSQDDRLNYGYTF. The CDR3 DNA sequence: TGCGCCAGCAGCCAAGATGACAGACTTAACTATGGCTACACCTTC.

The DNA of the CDR3 is TGTGCCAGCAGTGGAATCTCCGGGACAGGTATTCGGACCTTC. Protein product: CASSGISGTGIRTF. The chain joins TRBV6-1 to TRBJ1-2; 8 bases map to TRBD1. This CDR3 is 14 amino acids long. Per the germline V gene, CDR1 is MNHNS and CDR2 is SASEGT. V dropped 4 bases and J dropped 14; count of bases not matched to a gene: 15.

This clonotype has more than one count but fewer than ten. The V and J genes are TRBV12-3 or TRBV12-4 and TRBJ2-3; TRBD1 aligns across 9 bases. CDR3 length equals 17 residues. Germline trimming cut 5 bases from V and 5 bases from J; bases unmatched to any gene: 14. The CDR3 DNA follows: TGTGCCAGCAGTCTACACAGGGGGCCTTTGTTGTTAGATACGCAGTATTTT. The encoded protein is CASSLHRGPLLLDTQYF.

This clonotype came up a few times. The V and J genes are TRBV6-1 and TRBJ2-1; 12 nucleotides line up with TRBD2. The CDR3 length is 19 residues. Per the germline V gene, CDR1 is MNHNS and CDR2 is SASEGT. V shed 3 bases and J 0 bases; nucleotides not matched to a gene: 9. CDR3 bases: TGTGCCAGCAGTGACACTAGCGGGAGGTATTCCTACTCCTACAATGAGCAGTTCTTC. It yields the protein CASSDTSGRYSYSYNEQFF.

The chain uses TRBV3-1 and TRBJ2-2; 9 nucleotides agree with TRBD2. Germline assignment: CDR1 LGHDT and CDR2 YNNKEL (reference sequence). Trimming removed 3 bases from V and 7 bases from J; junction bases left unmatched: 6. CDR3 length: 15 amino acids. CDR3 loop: CASSHLAGENGELFF. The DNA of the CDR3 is TGTGCCAGCAGCCATTTAGCGGGAGAGAACGGGGAGCTGTTTTTT.

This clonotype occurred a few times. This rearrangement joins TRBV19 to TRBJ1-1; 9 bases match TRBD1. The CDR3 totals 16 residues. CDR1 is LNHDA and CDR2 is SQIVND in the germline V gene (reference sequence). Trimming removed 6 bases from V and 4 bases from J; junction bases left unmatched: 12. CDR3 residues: CASSRGTGRGSTEAFF. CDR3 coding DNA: TGTGCCAGTAGCCGAGGGACAGGGCGTGGGAGCACTGAAGCTTTCTTT. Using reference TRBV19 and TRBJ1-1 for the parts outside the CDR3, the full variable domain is DGGITQSPKYLFRKEGQNVTLSCEQNLNHDAMYWYRQDPGQGLRLIYYSQIVNDFQKGDIAEGYSVSREKKESFPLTVTSAQKNPTAFYLCASSRGTGRGSTEAFFGQGTRLTVV.

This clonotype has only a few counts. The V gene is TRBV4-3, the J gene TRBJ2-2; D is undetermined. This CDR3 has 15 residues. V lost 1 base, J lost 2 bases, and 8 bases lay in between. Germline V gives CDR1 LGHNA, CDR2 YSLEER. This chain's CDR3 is CASSQGSLNTGELFF. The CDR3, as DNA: TGCGCCAGCAGCCAAGGCTCACTAAACACCGGGGAGCTGTTTTTT.

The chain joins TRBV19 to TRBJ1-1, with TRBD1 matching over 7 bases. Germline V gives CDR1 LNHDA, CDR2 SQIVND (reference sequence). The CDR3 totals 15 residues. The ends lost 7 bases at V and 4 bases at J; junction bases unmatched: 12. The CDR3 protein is CASIPTGFVFTEAFF. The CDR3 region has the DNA TGTGCCAGTATTCCGACAGGGTTCGTATTCACTGAAGCTTTCTTT.

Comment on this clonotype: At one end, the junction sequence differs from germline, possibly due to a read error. The CDR3 bases are TGTGCCAACAGCTTACAATGGGGGGGACAGGGGGCCGACGAGCAGTACTTC. Residues: CANSLQWGGQGADEQYF. The chain combines TRBV7-3 with TRBJ2-7, with 12 bases fitting TRBD1. The CDR3 loop spans 17 amino acids. The germline V gene encodes CDR1 SGHTA and CDR2 FQGTGA.

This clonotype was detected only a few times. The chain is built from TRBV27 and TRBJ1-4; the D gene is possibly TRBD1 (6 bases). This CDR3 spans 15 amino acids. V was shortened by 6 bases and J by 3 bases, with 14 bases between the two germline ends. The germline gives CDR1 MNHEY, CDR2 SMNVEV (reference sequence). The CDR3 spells CASSLQGRPNEKLFF. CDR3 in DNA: TGTGCCAGCAGCTTACAGGGAAGACCTAATGAAAAACTGTTTTTT.

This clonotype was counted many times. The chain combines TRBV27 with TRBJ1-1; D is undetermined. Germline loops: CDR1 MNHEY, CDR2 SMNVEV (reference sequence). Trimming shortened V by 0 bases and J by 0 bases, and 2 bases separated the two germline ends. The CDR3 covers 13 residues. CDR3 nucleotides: TGTGCCAGCAGTTTATCTGTGAACACTGAAGCTTTCTTT. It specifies CASSLSVNTEAFF.

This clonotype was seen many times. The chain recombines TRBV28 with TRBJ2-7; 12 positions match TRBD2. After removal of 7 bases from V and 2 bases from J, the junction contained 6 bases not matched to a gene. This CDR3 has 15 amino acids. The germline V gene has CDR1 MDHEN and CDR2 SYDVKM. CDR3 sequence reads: CASNGWTSGTYEQYF. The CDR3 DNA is TGTGCCAGCAACGGTTGGACTAGCGGGACCTACGAGCAGTACTTC.

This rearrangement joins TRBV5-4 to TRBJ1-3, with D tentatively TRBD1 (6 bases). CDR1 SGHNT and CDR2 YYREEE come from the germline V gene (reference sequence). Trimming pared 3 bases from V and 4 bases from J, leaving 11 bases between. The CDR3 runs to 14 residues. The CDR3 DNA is TGTGCCAGCAGCTCGAGGGGACAAGGAAACACCATATATTTT. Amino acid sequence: CASSSRGQGNTIYF. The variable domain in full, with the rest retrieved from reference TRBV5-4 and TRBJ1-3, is ETGVTQSPTHLIKTRGQQVTLRCSSQSGHNTVSWYQQALGQGPQFIFQYYREEENGRGNFPPRFSGLQFPNYSSELNVNALELDDSALYLCASSSRGQGNTIYFGEGSWLTVV.

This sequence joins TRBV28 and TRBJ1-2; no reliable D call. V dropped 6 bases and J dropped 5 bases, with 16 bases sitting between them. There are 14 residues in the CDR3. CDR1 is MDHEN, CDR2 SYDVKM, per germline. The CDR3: CASRPQTASYGYTF. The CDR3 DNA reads TGTGCCAGCAGGCCACAGACCGCCTCATATGGCTACACCTTC.

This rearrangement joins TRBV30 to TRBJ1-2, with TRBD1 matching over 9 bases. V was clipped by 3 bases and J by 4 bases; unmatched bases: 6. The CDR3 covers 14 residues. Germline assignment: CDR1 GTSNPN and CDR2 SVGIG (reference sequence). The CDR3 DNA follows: TGTGCCTGGAGCCCCGGGACAGGGCTCTATGGCTACACCTTC. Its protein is CAWSPGTGLYGYTF. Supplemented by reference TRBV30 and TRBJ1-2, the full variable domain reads SQTIHQWPATLVQPVGSPLSLECTVEGTSNPNLYWYRQAAGRGLQLLFYSVGIGQISSEVPQNLSASRPQDRQFILSSKKLLLSDSGFYLCAWSPGTGLYGYTFGSGTRLTVV.

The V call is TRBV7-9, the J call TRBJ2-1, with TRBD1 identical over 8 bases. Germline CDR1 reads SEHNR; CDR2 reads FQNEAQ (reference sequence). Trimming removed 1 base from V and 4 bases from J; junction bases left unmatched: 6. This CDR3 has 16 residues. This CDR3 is CASSLGAGGLYNEQFF. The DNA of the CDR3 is TGTGCCAGCAGCTTAGGGGCAGGGGGCTTGTACAATGAGCAGTTCTTC.

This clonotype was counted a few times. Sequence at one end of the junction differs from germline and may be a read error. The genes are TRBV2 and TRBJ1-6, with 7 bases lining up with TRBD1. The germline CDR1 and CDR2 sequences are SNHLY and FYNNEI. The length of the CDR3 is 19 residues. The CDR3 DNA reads TGTGCCAGCAGCCGGAGGGCCCGGACAGGAAGCTCCTATAGTTCACCCCTCCACTTT. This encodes CASSRRARTGSSYSSPLHF.

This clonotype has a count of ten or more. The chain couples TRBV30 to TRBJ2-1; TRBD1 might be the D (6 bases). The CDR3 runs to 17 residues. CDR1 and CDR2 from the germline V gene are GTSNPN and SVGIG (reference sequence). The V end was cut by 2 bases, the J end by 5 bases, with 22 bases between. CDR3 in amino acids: CAWSPIAGVGDHNEQFF. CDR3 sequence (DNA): TGTGCCTGGAGTCCCATTGCAGGGGTTGGGGACCACAATGAGCAGTTCTTC.

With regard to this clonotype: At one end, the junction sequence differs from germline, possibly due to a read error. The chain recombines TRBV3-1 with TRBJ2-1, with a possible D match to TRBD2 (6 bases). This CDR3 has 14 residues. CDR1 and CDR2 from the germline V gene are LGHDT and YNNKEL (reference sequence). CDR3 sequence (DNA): TGTGCCAGCAGCCCAAGCTTCCAAGGGACTGAGCAGCTCTTC. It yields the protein CASSPSFQGTEQLF.

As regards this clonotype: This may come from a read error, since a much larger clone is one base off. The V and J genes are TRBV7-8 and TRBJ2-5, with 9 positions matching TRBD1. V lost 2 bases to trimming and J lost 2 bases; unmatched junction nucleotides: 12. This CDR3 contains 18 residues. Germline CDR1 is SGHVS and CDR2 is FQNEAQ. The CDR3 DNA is TGTGCCAGCAGCTTACTCCGGGACAGGGCTACCTCGCAAGAGACCCAGTACTTC. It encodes CASSLLRDRATSQETQYF.